Listed here is a single T cell receptor (beta chain). With 0 bases removed from V and 9 bases from J, the gap between germline ends came to 13 bases. This CDR3 has 14 amino acids. Per the germline V gene, CDR1 is SGHRS and CDR2 is YFSETQ. The source of the sample is a study of CD8 T cells in Susac syndrome. RNA, at roughly 0.5 to 1 ug, was reverse transcribed with random hexamers. TCRdb analysed the immunoSEQ multiplex PCR reads with MiXCR anew, one entry per CDR3 protein. The data show about 280,000 distinct CDR3 sequences, approximately 84% seen once. The sequenced sample was CD8+ T cells from PBMCs. V usage is TRBV5-1 and J usage is TRBJ1-5; no firm D call. This clonotype was obtained from a human donor with multiple sclerosis. The CDR3 loop reads CASSLGPSLMPQHF. CDR3 nucleotides: TGCGCCAGCAGCTTGGGACCGTCCCTCATGCCCCAGCATTTT.